The sequence of this T cell receptor beta chain was determined in a study of blood T cell repertoires in COVID-19. Study details: T cells, B-cell-depleted T cells, or PBMCs provided the cDNA or gDNA that served as material.

In the original analysis: Reference gene primer amplification gave nucleated cell count estimates. Libraries were prepared by immunoSEQ multiplex PCR; TCRdb keeps only in-frame clonotypes and omits some of them. D and trimming were read from the DNA, whereas the V and J calls and clone size are those reported in that table. The table lists roughly 100,000 clones, 80% to 90% of them singletons. Germline V CDR1 and CDR2: MDHEN, SYDVKM. The CDR3 loop spans 16 amino acids. Between the trimmed V and J ends, which lost 4 bases and 0 bases, there was a span of 15 bases. Material for sequencing was peripheral blood. V usage is TRBV28 and J usage is TRBJ1-2; no reliable D call. The sequence was collected from a woman in her seventies with acute or convalescent COVID-19. The CDR3, as DNA: TGTGCCAGCAGTTCCGGTGCTTGGGGAGCTAACTATGGCTACACCTTC. The encoded protein is CASSSGAWGANYGYTF.